This TCR beta chain emerged from a study of shared clonotypes between healthy human individuals (TCRdb year 2020). Describing the broader study: Two women and three men aged 18 to 49 years were included in the cohort. To estimate repertoire size and how much clonotypes are shared between individuals, the study performed deep sequencing of blood TCR repertoires from about five healthy adults. For each donor, CD4 naive and CD4 memory were each given three plates, CD8 naive was given two plates, and CD8 memory was given one plate. Different laboratories and diverse techniques were used to prepare libraries and sequence TCR repertoires, to increase sequencing depth and limit assay-specific biases. Leukapheresis yielded between about 0.85 and 10 billion PBMCs per donor.

Paper-wide results and their limitations: Compared with non-shared clonotypes, clonotypes shared by all four sorted-subset donors had higher generation probabilities. Larger estimated clonotype richness was generally found for naive subsets than for memory subsets. Sampling was restricted to blood, and TCR repertoires in tissue are likely to differ from TCR repertoires in blood. Pairwise subsampling indicated that sequencing depth was expected to affect the degree of clonotype sharing among donors. About 5% of naive CD4, 3.5% of naive CD8, about 2.4% of memory CD4, and about 0.4% of memory CD8 clonotypes were shared across several donors. Incomplete sequencing was indicated by rarefaction of sorted-subset datasets, despite the large sequencing depth. The small number of donors limited the genetic and exposure-history diversity represented.

TCR CDR3 regions were amplified from genomic DNA by multiplex PCR using the deep immunoSEQ assay. Extracted genomic DNA from each cell subset was spread evenly across all wells of several immunoSEQ 96-well plates, with each plate serving as a replicate. For sorted subsets, about 200 ng genomic DNA, equal to about 30,000 T cell genomes, was loaded into each replicate PCR. Purified libraries were quantified with a Qubit 3.0 fluorometer, sized on a Bioanalyzer 2100, and re-quantified with the KAPA Library Quantification kit. Every immunoSEQ 96-well plate was sequenced on a dedicated single-read 150-cycle Illumina NextSeq 550 flow cell. The authors' pipeline ran thus. Because only junctional sequences without quality scores were contained in the immunoSEQ output, filtering matching that applied to full-length reads could not be performed. To assign V/J genes and CDR3, sequences were annotated against IMGT germline references using PyIR, a Python wrapper for IgBLAST v1.9. Any read was removed if the V/J assignment was weak (E-value above 1e-6), the CDR3 was missing, or the read contained stop codons, out-of-frame junctions, or ambiguous translated residues. A V3J clonotype was defined by an identical inferred V gene, J gene, and CDR3 amino acid sequence. Percentage overlap between repertoires was computed as shared unique clonotypes divided by the size of the smaller repertoire. Three approaches were used to assess repertoire richness: RTK rarefaction, the Chao1 estimator, and Recon v2.1 estimates of unobserved clonotypes. Generation probabilities were computed with OLGA for all TCRbeta clonotypes obtained by the gDNA method from a few donors. Imported from immuneACCESS, the table was reduced by TCRdb to in-frame sequences with V and J called. These copies leave out some clones; in studies compared against another copy, an unresolved V gene accounts for under half, and the cause of the remainder is not known. The DNA was the basis for D and trimming; V, J and clone size are from that table. The sample has nearly 2 million clones on record, roughly 94% of them singletons. 1% to 1.5% of the sample is taken by the ten largest.

For this clone: It has no known antigen specificity. No qualities accompany the bases; no much larger clone lies one base away.

Germline trimming amounts to 6 bases on V and 5 bases on J, with 10 as the count of junction bases outside the gene matches. CDR1 is given as MDHEN and CDR2 as SYDVKM, both from the germline V gene. Taken from cysteine to phenylalanine, the CDR3 has 15 residues. The retained sequence is limited to the CDR3, 45 bases, with the frame set at the first base. CD8 naive samples consisted of CD45RO-negative cells that were positively selected for CCR7, yielding a CD45RA+CCR7+ population without TemRA cells. The donors were healthy, HIV-negative adults with no recently reported acute infections or vaccinations. Every donor was a Caucasian adult residing in Nashville, Tennessee, USA. After blood collection by leukapheresis, PBMCs were isolated using Ficoll-Histopaque density gradient centrifugation and then cryopreserved in the vapor phase of liquid nitrogen. Analytical flow cytometry was used to check the purity and quantity of each magnetically sorted T cell population. From each sorted fraction, genomic DNA was isolated and quantified by UV absorbance on a Nanodrop 2000c.

The material sequenced was naive CD8+ T cells sorted from blood. Interpreted using the paper, the cell subset or site label stands for: CD45RA+CCR7+. The source is a man between 18 and 35 years old in good health. The V and J segments used are TRBV28 and TRBJ2-7, and 10 junction bases match TRBD2. The encoded CDR3 is CASSLPEAGGNEQYF. Here is the DNA: TGTGCCAGCAGCCTTCCCGAAGCGGGGGGGAACGAGCAGTACTTC.